This TCR beta chain was sequenced in a study of cytomegalovirus exposure and HLA in healthy donors. About the research overall: From about 180 million T cells, an earlier analysis saw 120 million or so unique TCR beta sequences. The study's findings and limits: Analyses of presence/absence relied on an assumption of roughly uniform sequencing depth across donors. When a later analysis was performed, an Asian-associated ancestry cluster reportedly had fewer N-insertions than the approximately 680-donor mean. About 87% or about 30% of the time was how often most TCR beta V segments were productive, according to an earlier analysis.

The V gene lost 3 bases and the J gene lost 0 bases, with 18 bases spanning the gap. The CDR3 runs to 17 residues. Germline lookup yields CDR1 SGHRS and CDR2 YFSETQ. Note on this clone: Antigen unknown.

Both 60 Vbeta primers and 13 Jbeta primers went into the PCR. Sequencing was performed with immunoSEQ multiplex PCR; in TCRdb, only in-frame clones are kept and a portion is missing. The sample shows 200,000 to 250,000 clones, around 77% of them seen only once. Input material: PBMCs. The chain links TRBV5-1 to TRBJ1-1, with D uncertain. This clonotype was obtained from a woman aged 25 to 39 in good health and CMV-seronegative. The CDR3 sequence is CASSYDGVRPMNTEAFF. Here the CDR3 DNA reads TGCGCCAGCAGCTACGACGGGGTGCGCCCCATGAACACTGAAGCTTTCTTT.